This T cell receptor (beta chain) was captured by sequencing in a study of OX40 agonist ivuxolimab in advanced cancers. Regarding the research as a whole: The costimulatory receptor OX40 (CD134) was targeted by ivuxolimab, a fully human IgG2 agonistic monoclonal antibody. Among the roughly 52 dose-escalation patients, about 19 had hepatocellular carcinoma, roughly 15 melanoma, 9 renal cell carcinoma and 9 head and neck cancer. Partial responses were achieved by three dose-escalation patients, of whom one had hepatocellular carcinoma and two had cutaneous melanoma. The paper describes the monotherapy dose-escalation part (N of about 52 patients) of the phase I trial of ivuxolimab. Peripheral TCRbeta sequencing aimed to test whether ivuxolimab altered TCR sequence diversity and caused clonal T-cell expansion. In the dose-escalation cohort, over 65% of patients were male, and the mean age was approximately 60 years, with a range of about 23 to 90. Intravenous ivuxolimab was administered to patients every 2 weeks at six dose levels: 0.01, 0.1, 0.3, 1.5, 3 and 10 mg/kg. Prior anti-PD-1, anti-PD-L1 or anti-CTLA-4 therapy was permitted, and checkpoint inhibitors had been received by roughly 40% of dose-escalation patients.

This clone was detected only once. Its binding antigen is unknown. No base quality values were provided; no much bigger clone lies one nucleotide off. The research as a whole found: At doses of 0.1 to 3.0 mg/kg, clonal expansion of both CD4+ and CD8+ blood T cells was observed from baseline to week 6. After ivuxolimab, CD8+ T cells had more expanded clones than CD4+ T cells on average. Low levels of normalized T-cell clonal expansion were also seen in some patients who did not respond. The antigen specificity of the clonally expanded peripheral T cells was not determined. In the 0.1-3.0 mg/kg groups, partial responders had among the lowest normalized peripheral clonal expansion, particularly in CD8+ T cells.

The trial excluded patients who had a history of autoimmune disease or were on systemic immunosuppression. Peripheral blood for TCR sequencing was collected from all dose cohorts at baseline, on cycle 4 day 1, and on cycle 7 day 1. Samples were obtained from an open-label, multicenter, first-in-human phase I dose-escalation trial of ivuxolimab. Adults with locally advanced or metastatic melanoma, renal cell carcinoma, hepatocellular carcinoma or head and neck squamous cell carcinoma were enrolled in the trial. Before TCR sequencing, CD4+ T cells and CD8+ T cells from peripheral blood were sorted into separate populations. Genomic DNA was extracted from sorted cells for sequencing of the TCRbeta CDR3 region. The immunoSEQ Assay was used to sequence the TCRbeta CDR3 regions. The table was pulled from immuneACCESS by TCRdb, which kept in-frame rearrangements only. Such tables lose some clones; where checked, under half of the loss comes from unresolved V genes, and the rest has no known cause. Across this sample there are tens of thousands of clones, with around nine tenths seen only once. The ten biggest clones cover about 0.95% of the sample.

The source of this sequence is an adult with an advanced solid tumor such as melanoma, head and neck, liver or kidney cancer. The material sequenced was CD4+ or CD8+ T cells sorted from blood, taken in a trial of the OX40 agonist ivuxolimab.

The CDR3 reads CAISIGRQGGTEAFF. The DNA sequence reads TGTGCCATCAGTATCGGTCGGCAGGGTGGAACTGAAGCTTTCTTT. Recombination connected TRBV10-3 to TRBJ1-1; the best D guess is TRBD1, with 5 bases matching. V lost 5 bases and J lost 5 bases; the stretch between them is 18 bases long. CDR1 and CDR2, looked up from the germline V gene, are ENHRY and SYGVKD. From the cysteine through the phenylalanine, the CDR3 covers 15 amino acids. The only DNA kept is the CDR3, 45 bases in frame from the first base.